The source of this TCR beta chain is a study of CDR3 diversity in severe acne. The CDR3 consists of 12 residues. Germline CDR1 and CDR2: KGHDR and SFDVKD. V shed 1 base and J shed 7 bases, with 6 bases lying between them. Each CDR3 protein is one row after TCRdb ran MiXCR on the PCR reads. The top ten hold around 12% of the sample, which has 100,000 or so distinct CDR3 sequences, approximately 47% seen once. The source material was blood. V usage is TRBV24-1 and J usage is TRBJ1-2; the D is unclear. This clonotype originated in a male donor with acne. This CDR3 is CATSDLAAGYTF. The CDR3 nucleotides read TGTGCCACCAGTGATTTAGCGGCTGGCTACACCTTC.